These 21 T cell receptor beta chains share one sample of origin, sequenced in a study of post-analysis software for immune sequencing data. The authors incorporated unique molecular identifiers into the TCR beta cDNA libraries. TCRdb re-called the PCR reads through MiXCR, storing one row per CDR3 protein. Of hundreds of thousands of distinct CDR3 sequences listed, roughly 58% were seen once; the top ten hold roughly 4.4%. No antigen has been identified for these receptors. Notes on the study in general: About 5 TRBV segments appeared more often in patients than in controls, and TRBV5-6, TRBV5-1 and TRBV20-1 were among these.

The specimen was blood. All receptors derive from a girl aged 10-17 years with multiple sclerosis.

This clonotype was counted a few times. This sequence joins TRBV4-1 and TRBJ1-5; possible D gene TRBD1, 5 bases. V lost 1 base and J lost 6, with 22 bases in between. The CDR3 is 18 amino acids. Looked up from germline, CDR1 is MGHRA and CDR2 is YSYEKL. As DNA, the CDR3 is TGCGCCAGCAGCCAAGGAAGACCCCGGGACCGTCAGTCTCAGCCCCAGCATTTT. It yields the protein CASSQGRPRDRQSQPQHF.

This chain uses TRBV29-1 with TRBJ2-1; 9 bases are a match to TRBD1. With V trimmed by 7 bases and J by 0 bases, 10 bases remained unmatched. CDR1 and CDR2 (germline): SQVTM, ANQGSEA. CDR3 length: 16 residues. The CDR3 region is CSGGQGPGRSYNEQFF. As DNA, the CDR3 is TGCAGCGGAGGACAGGGGCCGGGACGCTCCTACAATGAGCAGTTCTTC.

The rearrangement joins TRBV20-1 to TRBJ1-2, with 7 bases matching TRBD1. The germline V gene has CDR1 DFQATT and CDR2 SNEGSKA (reference sequence). This CDR3 is 14 amino acids long. V dropped 3 bases and J dropped 4; count of bases not matched to a gene: 8. CDR3 DNA: TGCAGTGCTAGGAGGGGTGACAGGGTCTATGGCTACACCTTC. Translation gives CSARRGDRVYGYTF.

This chain joins TRBV20-1 and TRBJ2-3; 9 bases map to TRBD2. The trim removed 3 bases at V and 1 base at J, leaving 5 bases unmatched. The CDR3 length is 15 residues. Germline loops: CDR1 DFQATT, CDR2 SNEGSKA (reference sequence). CDR3 in amino acids: CSASYPSGGTDTQYF. CDR3 nucleotide sequence: TGCAGTGCTAGCTACCCTAGCGGGGGCACAGATACGCAGTATTTT.

Comment on this clonotype: At one of its ends the junction is not consistent with the germline gene, which may arise from a read error. The rearrangement links TRBV12-3 or TRBV12-4 to TRBJ1-5; perhaps TRBD1 as D (6 bases). CDR3 size: 15 residues. CDR3: CVSRKGGAQKQPQHF. CDR3 coding DNA: TGTGTCAGCAGGAAAGGGGGGGCGCAAAAACAGCCCCAGCATTTT.

This clonotype was recorded a few times. This chain uses TRBV3-1 with TRBJ1-5; TRBD1 is a possible D gene (5 bases). The CDR3 length is 17 residues. V lost 0 bases and J 6 bases, leaving 18 bases between the germline ends. Germline-derived CDR1 and CDR2 are LGHDT and YNNKEL (reference sequence). The CDR3 loop reads CASSQDEPGLGGQPQHF. The CDR3 DNA reads as TGTGCCAGCAGCCAAGATGAGCCAGGGCTGGGCGGTCAGCCCCAGCATTTT.

This clonotype was seen more than once but under ten times. The chain combines TRBV7-3 with TRBJ2-5; possibly TRBD1 or TRBD2 for D (6 bases each). The J call may be in error: the DNA end matches TRBJ2-7 better. The CDR3 loop spans 15 amino acids. CDR1 is SGHTA, CDR2 FQGTGA, per germline. In DNA form, the CDR3 reads TGTGCCAGCAGCTTACTGGGGGGCGGTAGCCACGAGCAGTACTTC. This gives the protein CASSLLGGGSHEQYF.

In its sample, this clonotype was seen once. The chain is built from TRBV5-1 and TRBJ2-6; TRBD1 is a possible D gene (6 bases). The CDR3 has 19 amino acids. The germline gives CDR1 SGHRS, CDR2 YFSETQ. V lost 1 base and J 0 bases, leaving 17 bases between the germline ends. DNA for the CDR3: TGCGCCAGCAGCTTGATACCAGGGGACCTCCTCTCTGGGGCCAACGTCCTGACTTTC. Its protein is CASSLIPGDLLSGANVLTF.

Of note for this clonotype: Relative to the germline gene, one junction end is altered; a read error may explain this. The V gene is TRBV4-1, the J gene TRBJ2-7; 8 bases agree with TRBD2. The CDR3 totals 16 residues. Germline assignment: CDR1 MGHRA and CDR2 YSYEKL. In DNA, the CDR3 is TGCACCAGCAGCCTAACCCCGGGACTAGGGGACTCCGAGCAGTACTTC. Translation gives CTSSLTPGLGDSEQYF.

In its sample, this clonotype was seen a few times. The rearrangement uses TRBV12-3 or TRBV12-4 and TRBJ2-3; D is undetermined. CDR3 length: 13 amino acids. Trimming removed 6 bases from V and 2 bases from J, with 9 bases in between. The CDR3 is CASSEDNTDTQYF. The CDR3, as DNA: TGTGCCAGCAGCGAAGACAACACAGATACGCAGTATTTT.

As for this clonotype: Germline is not matched at one junction end, which may reflect a read error. This rearrangement joins TRBV20-1 to TRBJ1-2; no reliable D call. Germline V CDR1 and CDR2: DFQATT, SNEGSKA (reference sequence). This CDR3 spans 13 amino acids. Written as DNA, the CDR3 is TGCAGTGCTAGGTGGACGGCCGCGGGTGGCTGCACCTTC. This sequence encodes CSARWTAAGGCTF.

This sequence joins TRBV4-1 and TRBJ2-2; D is uncertain. This CDR3 region has 15 residues. Germline V CDR1 and CDR2: MGHRA, YSYEKL. Trimming took off 0 bases at V and 4 bases at J, with 9 bases between the two ends. CDR3 protein: CASSQEGGITGELFF. The CDR3 bases are TGCGCCAGCAGCCAAGAGGGTGGGATCACCGGGGAGCTGTTTTTT.

The chain joins TRBV11-2 to TRBJ2-3; TRBD2 matches 8 bases. Germline CDR1 is SGHAT and CDR2 is FQNNGV. The CDR3 is 16 amino acids. The V and J ends lost 0 bases and 4 bases, in that order; junction bases with no gene match: 6. The CDR3 protein is CASSLDPGGAPDTQYF. DNA for the CDR3: TGTGCCAGCAGCTTAGACCCCGGGGGGGCGCCAGATACGCAGTATTTT.

This clonotype was recorded once. The V call is TRBV5-1, the J call TRBJ1-1; a possible D gene is TRBD1 (6 bases). This CDR3 region has 15 residues. V was cut by 4 bases and J by 1 base, with 14 bases left in between. Looked up from germline, CDR1 is SGHRS and CDR2 is YFSETQ. This CDR3 reads CASSPQDSPNTEAFF. The CDR3 bases are TGCGCCAGCAGCCCTCAGGACAGCCCGAACACTGAAGCTTTCTTT. The variable domain in full, completed from reference TRBV5-1 and TRBJ1-1, reads KAGVTQTPRYLIKTRGQQVTLSCSPISGHRSVSWYQQTPGQGLQFLFEYFSETQRNKGNFPGRFSGRQFSNSRSEMNVSTLELGDSALYLCASSPQDSPNTEAFFGQGTRLTVV.

This chain joins TRBV12-3 or TRBV12-4 and TRBJ2-1, with D maybe TRBD2 (5 bases). V lost 5 bases and J 4 bases, leaving 18 bases between the germline ends. The length of the CDR3 is 16 residues. The CDR3 DNA follows: TGTGCCAGCAGTCCCCACGGACTTCGGCCGTACAATGAGCAGTTCTTC. Translating gives CASSPHGLRPYNEQFF.

On this clonotype itself: This could be a read error, since a much larger clone is one nucleotide away. This chain links TRBV29-1 with TRBJ2-1, with 9 bases that match TRBD2. The CDR3 loop spans 16 amino acids. CDR1 and CDR2 (germline): SQVTM, ANQGSEA. V shed 3 bases and J 10 bases; nucleotides not matched to a gene: 16. In DNA form, the CDR3 reads TGCAGCGTTGATCCAGGAGGGCTAGCGGGGTCCGCGGAGCAGTTCTTC. Amino acid sequence: CSVDPGGLAGSAEQFF.

The rearrangement uses TRBV18 and TRBJ2-7; 7 bases align to TRBD1. Germline lookup yields CDR1 KGHSH and CDR2 LQKENI. The V and J ends lost 0 bases and 0 bases, in that order; junction bases with no gene match: 5. This CDR3 spans 16 amino acids. CDR3 residues: CASSPPGTANSYEQYF. The CDR3 bases are TGTGCCAGCTCACCACCGGGGACAGCGAACTCCTACGAGCAGTACTTC.

This clonotype was counted at least ten times. An end of the junction differs from the germline gene, which may be a read error. The CDR3 DNA reads TGTGCCAGCAGTTTAGTGGCGGGGTACGAGCAGTACTTC. Translated, it gives CASSLVAGYEQYF. This chain joins TRBV7-2 and TRBJ2-7; weak D call: TRBD2 (6 bases). Germline V gives CDR1 SGHTA, CDR2 FQGNSA. The CDR3 consists of 13 residues.

In its sample, this clonotype was seen a few times. V is TRBV29-1 and J is TRBJ2-7; 7 bases are a match to TRBD2. The CDR3 totals 13 residues. V trimming: 4 bases; J trimming: 3 bases; junction bases outside the gene matches: 6. The V gene's germline CDR1 is SQVTM and CDR2 ANQGSEA. CDR3 coding DNA: TGCAGCGTTGTACGGCGGGAGAGCTACGAGCAGTACTTC. Translating it yields CSVVRRESYEQYF.

The chain employs TRBV5-4 and TRBJ2-5; D assignment may be TRBD1 or TRBD2 (5 bases each). The V end lost 2 bases, the J end lost 4 bases, and 15 bases lay between the germline ends. CDR1 and CDR2 (germline): SGHNT, YYREEE (reference sequence). The CDR3 has 15 amino acids. CDR3 protein: CASSLLGRFLETQYF. In nucleotides, the CDR3 is TGTGCCAGCAGCTTACTGGGACGATTTTTAGAGACCCAGTACTTC.

V gene TRBV3-1 combines with J gene TRBJ1-2; no firm D call. The CDR3 extends over 14 amino acids. The germline V gene has CDR1 LGHDT and CDR2 YNNKEL (reference sequence). Trimming took 0 bases from V and 1 from J, leaving 6 bases between them. The DNA of the CDR3 is TGTGCCAGCAGCCAAGAGAACCGTAACTATGGCTACACCTTC. It is translated as CASSQENRNYGYTF.